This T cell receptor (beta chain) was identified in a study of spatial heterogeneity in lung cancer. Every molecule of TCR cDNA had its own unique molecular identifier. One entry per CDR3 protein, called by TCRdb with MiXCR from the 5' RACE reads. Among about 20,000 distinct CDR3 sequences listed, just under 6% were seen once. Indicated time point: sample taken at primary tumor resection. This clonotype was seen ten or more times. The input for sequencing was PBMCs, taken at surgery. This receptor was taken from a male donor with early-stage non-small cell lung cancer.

The CDR3 reads CASRSSGGAYEQYF. The CDR3 bases are TGTGCCAGCAGGTCTAGCGGGGGGGCCTACGAGCAGTACTTC. V and J are TRBV12-3 or TRBV12-4 and TRBJ2-7; TRBD2 matches 12 bases. The CDR3 loop spans 14 amino acids. Unmatched junction bases numbered 2, after V lost 6 bases and J lost 2 bases.